The entry that follows covers one TCR beta chain sequence. Its antigen remains unidentified. This table comes from immunoSEQ multiplex PCR, and its TCRdb copy is limited to in-frame clones, with some not included. The sample yields under 200,000 clones, around 92% seen once. Germline loops: CDR1 MNHEY, CDR2 SVGEGT. The CDR3 sequence is 14 residues long. The V end was cut by 6 bases, the J end by 0 bases, with 9 bases between. These data originate in a study of T cell responses to AZD1222 COVID-19 vaccine. Broader study findings: Unmutated variant regions reportedly attract nearly half of all spike-specific TCRs.

The TCR comes from an adult who received the AZD1222 COVID-19 vaccine. Sample: peripheral blood, taken 28 days after the second AZD1222 dose. The rearrangement links TRBV6-2 or TRBV6-3 to TRBJ1-5, with a tentative D call TRBD1 (6 bases). CDR3 amino acids: CASSRDNSNQPQHF. The CDR3 coding sequence is TGTGCCAGCAGCCGGGACAATAGCAATCAGCCCCAGCATTTT.